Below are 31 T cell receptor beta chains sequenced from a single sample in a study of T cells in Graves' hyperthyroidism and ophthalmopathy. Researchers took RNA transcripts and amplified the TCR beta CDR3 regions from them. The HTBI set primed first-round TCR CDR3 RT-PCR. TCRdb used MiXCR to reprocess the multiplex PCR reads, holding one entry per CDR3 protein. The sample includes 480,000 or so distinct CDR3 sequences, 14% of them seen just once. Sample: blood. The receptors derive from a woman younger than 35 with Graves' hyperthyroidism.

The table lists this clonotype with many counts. This CDR3 reads CASTHGASYNEQFF. The CDR3 DNA reads TGTGCCAGCACACATGGAGCGTCCTACAATGAGCAGTTCTTC. The chain has TRBV12-3 or TRBV12-4 and TRBJ2-1; D not certain. The V and J ends lost 7 bases and 1 base respectively, with 11 bases between them. The CDR3 contains 14 residues.

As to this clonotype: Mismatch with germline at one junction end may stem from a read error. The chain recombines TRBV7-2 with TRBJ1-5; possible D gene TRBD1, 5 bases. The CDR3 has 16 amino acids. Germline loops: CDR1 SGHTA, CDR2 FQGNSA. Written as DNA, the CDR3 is TGTGCCAGCAGGTTAGGAGGGGATAGGGGCAATCAGCCCCAGCATTTT. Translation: CASRLGGDRGNQPQHF.

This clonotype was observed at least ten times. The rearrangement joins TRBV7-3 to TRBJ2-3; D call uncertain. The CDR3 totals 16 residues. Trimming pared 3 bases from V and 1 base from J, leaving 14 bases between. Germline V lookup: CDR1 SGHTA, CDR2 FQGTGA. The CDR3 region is CASSFGPPSGTDTQYF. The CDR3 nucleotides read TGTGCCAGCAGCTTCGGTCCCCCTTCGGGCACAGATACGCAGTATTTT.

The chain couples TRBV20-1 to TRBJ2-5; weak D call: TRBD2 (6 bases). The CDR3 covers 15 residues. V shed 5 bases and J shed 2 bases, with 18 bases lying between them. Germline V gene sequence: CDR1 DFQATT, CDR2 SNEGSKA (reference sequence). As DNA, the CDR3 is TGCAGTGCTCTTTCTGCGGGATGGCCGCAAGAGACCCAGTACTTC. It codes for CSALSAGWPQETQYF.

CDR3 DNA: TGTGCCAGCAGGAAACAGGGGGGAGCTTTCTTT. This translates into CASRKQGGAFF. The chain joins TRBV12-3 or TRBV12-4 to TRBJ1-1; 8 bases are a match to TRBD1. This CDR3 comprises 11 residues. The junction had 4 bases not matched to a gene; V was cut back by 6 bases and J by 10 bases.

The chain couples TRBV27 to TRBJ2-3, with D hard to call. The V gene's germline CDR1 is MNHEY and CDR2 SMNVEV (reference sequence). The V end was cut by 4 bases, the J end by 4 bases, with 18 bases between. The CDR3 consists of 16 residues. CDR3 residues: CASSSRVTGEPDTQYF. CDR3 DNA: TGTGCCAGCAGTTCCCGTGTTACGGGTGAGCCAGATACGCAGTATTTT.

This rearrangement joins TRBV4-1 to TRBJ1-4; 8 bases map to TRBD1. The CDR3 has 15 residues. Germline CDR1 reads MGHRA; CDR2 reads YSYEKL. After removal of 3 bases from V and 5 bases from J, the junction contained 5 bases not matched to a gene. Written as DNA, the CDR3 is TGCGCCAGCAGCCAGAGGGACAGGAGCAATGAAAAACTGTTTTTT. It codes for CASSQRDRSNEKLFF.

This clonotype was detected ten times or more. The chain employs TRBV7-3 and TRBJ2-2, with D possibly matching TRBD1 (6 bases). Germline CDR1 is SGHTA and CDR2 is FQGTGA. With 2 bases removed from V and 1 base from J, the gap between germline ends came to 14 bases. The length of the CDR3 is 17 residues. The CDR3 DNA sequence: TGTGCCAGCAGCTTATCTACAGGGTCCGAGAACACCGGGGAGCTGTTTTTT. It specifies CASSLSTGSENTGELFF.

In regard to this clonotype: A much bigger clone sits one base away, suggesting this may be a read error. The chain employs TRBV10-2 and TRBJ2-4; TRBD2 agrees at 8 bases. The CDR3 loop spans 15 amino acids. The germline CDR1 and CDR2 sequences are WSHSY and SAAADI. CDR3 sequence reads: CAGSGPFSGINIQYF. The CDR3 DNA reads TGCGCCGGCAGTGGCCCCTTTAGCGGGATCAACATTCAGTACTTC.

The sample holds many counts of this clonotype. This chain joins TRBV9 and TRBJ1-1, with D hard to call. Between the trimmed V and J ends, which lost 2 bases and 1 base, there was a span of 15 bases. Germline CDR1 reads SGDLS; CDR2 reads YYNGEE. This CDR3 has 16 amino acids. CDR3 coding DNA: TGTGCCAGCAGCGTGGCGTGGGAAGGGTCGAACACTGAAGCTTTCTTT. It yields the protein CASSVAWEGSNTEAFF.

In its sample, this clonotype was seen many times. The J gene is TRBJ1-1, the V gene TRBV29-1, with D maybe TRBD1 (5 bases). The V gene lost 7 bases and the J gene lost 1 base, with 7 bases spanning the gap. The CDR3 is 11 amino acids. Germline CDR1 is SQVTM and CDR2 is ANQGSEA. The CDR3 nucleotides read TGCAGCGGCGGGGGGAACACTGAAGCTTTCTTT. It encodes CSGGGNTEAFF.

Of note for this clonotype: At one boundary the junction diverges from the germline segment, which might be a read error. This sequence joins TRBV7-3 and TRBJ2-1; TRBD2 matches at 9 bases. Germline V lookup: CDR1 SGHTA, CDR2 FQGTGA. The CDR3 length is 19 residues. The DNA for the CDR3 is TGTGCCAGCATCCCTGGGACTAGCAAAAATATTAGCTCCTACAATGAGCAGCTCTTC. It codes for CASIPGTSKNISSYNEQLF. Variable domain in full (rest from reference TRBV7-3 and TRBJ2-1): GAGVSQTPSNKVTEKGKYVELRCDPISGHTALYWYRQSLGQGPEFLIYFQGTGAADDSGLPNDRFFAVRPEGSVSTLKIQRTERGDSAVYLCASIPGTSKNISSYNEQLFGPGTRLTVL.

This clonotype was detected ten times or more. CDR3: CASSESTHDPVGELFF. CDR3 DNA: TGCGCCAGCAGTGAGTCGACCCACGACCCCGTCGGGGAGCTGTTTTTT. The chain combines TRBV10-2 with TRBJ2-2; no definite D call. Trimming cost V 0 bases and J 7 bases, with 15 bases left between them. Germline CDR1 and CDR2: WSHSY and SAAADI. The CDR3 spans 16 residues.

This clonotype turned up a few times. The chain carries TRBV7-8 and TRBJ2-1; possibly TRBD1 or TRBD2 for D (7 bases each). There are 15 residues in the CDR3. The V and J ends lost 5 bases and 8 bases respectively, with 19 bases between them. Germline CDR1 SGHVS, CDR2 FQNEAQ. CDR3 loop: CASSIDREGAYEQFF. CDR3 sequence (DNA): TGTGCCAGCAGCATCGACAGGGAGGGAGCCTATGAGCAGTTCTTC.

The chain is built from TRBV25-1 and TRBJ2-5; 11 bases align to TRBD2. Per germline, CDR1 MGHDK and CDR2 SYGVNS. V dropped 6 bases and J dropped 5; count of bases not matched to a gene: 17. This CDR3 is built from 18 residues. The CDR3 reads CASSEMGASGRWFETQYF. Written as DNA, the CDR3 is TGTGCCAGCAGCGAAATGGGGGCTAGCGGGAGGTGGTTTGAGACCCAGTACTTC.

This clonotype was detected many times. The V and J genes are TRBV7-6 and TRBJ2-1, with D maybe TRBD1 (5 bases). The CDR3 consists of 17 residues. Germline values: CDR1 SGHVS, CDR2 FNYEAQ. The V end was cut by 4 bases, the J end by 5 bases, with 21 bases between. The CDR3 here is CASSSPLTLGPNNEQFF. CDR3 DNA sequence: TGTGCCAGCAGCTCCCCCCTGACTCTGGGGCCCAACAATGAGCAGTTCTTC. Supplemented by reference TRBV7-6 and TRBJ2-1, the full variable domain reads GAGVSQSPRYKVTKRGQDVALRCDPISGHVSLYWYRQALGQGPEFLTYFNYEAQQDKSGLPNDRFSAERPEGSISTLTIQRTEQRDSAMYRCASSSPLTLGPNNEQFFGPGTRLTVL.

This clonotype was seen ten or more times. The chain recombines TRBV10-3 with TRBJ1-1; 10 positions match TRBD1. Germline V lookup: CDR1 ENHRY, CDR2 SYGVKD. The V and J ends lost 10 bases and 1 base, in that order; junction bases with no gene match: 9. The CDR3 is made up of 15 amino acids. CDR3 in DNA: TGTGCCACGGGCCCGGGACAGGGGAGGAACACTGAAGCTTTCTTT. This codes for CATGPGQGRNTEAFF.

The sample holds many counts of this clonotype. The CDR3 loop reads CSASGRATDTQYF. The CDR3, as DNA: TGCAGTGCTAGCGGGAGGGCAACAGATACGCAGTATTTT. V and J are TRBV20-1 and TRBJ2-3, with 8 bases that match TRBD2. Germline V gives CDR1 DFQATT, CDR2 SNEGSKA (reference sequence). The J segment lost 3 bases and the V segment lost 3 bases, leaving 2 bases of the junction unmatched. The CDR3 is 13 residues long.

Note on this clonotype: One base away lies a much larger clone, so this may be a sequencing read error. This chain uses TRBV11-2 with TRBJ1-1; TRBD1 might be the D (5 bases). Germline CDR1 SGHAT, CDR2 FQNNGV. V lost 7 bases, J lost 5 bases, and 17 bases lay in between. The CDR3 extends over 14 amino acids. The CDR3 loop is CASTPRWGRTEAFF. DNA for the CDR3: TGTGCCAGCACCCCCCGGTGGGGGAGGACTGAAGCTTTCTTT.

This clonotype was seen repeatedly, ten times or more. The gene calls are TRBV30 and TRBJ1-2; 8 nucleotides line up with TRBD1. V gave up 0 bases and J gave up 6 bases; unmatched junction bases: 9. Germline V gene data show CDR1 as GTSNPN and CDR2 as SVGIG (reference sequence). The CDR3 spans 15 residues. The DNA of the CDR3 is TGTGCCTGGAGTGTAAGGCGGACAGGGTTGCATGGCTACACCTTC. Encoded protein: CAWSVRRTGLHGYTF.

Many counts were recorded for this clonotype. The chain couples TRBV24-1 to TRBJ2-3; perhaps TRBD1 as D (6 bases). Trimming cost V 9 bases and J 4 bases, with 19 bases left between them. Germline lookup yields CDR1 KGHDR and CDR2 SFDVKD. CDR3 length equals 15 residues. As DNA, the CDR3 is TGTGCCACCGGTGGGATACAGGGATCCGCAGATACGCAGTATTTT. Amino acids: CATGGIQGSADTQYF.

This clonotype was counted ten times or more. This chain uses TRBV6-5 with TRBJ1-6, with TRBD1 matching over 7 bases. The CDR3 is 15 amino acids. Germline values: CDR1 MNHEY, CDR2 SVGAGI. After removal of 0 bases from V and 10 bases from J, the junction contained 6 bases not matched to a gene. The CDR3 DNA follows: TGTGCCAGCAGTTACTCAGACAGGGCGCGCTCACCCCTCCACTTT. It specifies CASSYSDRARSPLHF.

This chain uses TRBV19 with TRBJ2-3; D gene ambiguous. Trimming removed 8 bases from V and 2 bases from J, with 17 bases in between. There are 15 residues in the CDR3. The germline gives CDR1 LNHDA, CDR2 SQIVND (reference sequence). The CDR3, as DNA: TGTGCCAGTTCCTCGAGAGCCGGTTACACAGATACGCAGTATTTT. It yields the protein CASSSRAGYTDTQYF.

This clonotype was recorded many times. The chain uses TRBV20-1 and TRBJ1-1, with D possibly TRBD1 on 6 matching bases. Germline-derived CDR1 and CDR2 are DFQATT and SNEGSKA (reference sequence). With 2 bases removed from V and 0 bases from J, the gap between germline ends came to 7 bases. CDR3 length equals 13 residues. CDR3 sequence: CSARTGMNTEAFF. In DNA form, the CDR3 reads TGCAGTGCTAGAACAGGGATGAACACTGAAGCTTTCTTT.

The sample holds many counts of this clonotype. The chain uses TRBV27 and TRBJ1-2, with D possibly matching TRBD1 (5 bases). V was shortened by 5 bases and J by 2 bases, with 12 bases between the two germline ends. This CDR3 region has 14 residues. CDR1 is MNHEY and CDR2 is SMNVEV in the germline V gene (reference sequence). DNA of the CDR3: TGTGCCAGCAGTCCCAGGGACCCCAACTATGGCTACACCTTC. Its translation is CASSPRDPNYGYTF.

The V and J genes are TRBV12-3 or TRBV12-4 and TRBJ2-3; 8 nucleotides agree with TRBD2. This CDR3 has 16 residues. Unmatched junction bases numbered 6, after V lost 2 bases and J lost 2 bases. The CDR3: CASSLWTSRNTDTQYF. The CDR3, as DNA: TGTGCCAGCAGTTTATGGACTAGCCGAAACACAGATACGCAGTATTTT.

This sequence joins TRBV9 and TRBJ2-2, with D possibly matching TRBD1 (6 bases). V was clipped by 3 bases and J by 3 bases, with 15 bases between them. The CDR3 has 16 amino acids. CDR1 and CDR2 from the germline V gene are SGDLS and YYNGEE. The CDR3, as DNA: TGTGCCAGCAGCGCTAGACCTGGACAGCACACCGGGGAGCTGTTTTTT. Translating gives CASSARPGQHTGELFF.

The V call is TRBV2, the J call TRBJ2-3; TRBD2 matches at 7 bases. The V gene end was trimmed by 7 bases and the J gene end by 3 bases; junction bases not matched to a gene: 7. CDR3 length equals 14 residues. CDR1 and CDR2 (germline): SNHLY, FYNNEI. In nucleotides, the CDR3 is TGTGCCAGCATGGCGGGGGTTTCTACAGATACGCAGTATTTT. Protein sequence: CASMAGVSTDTQYF.

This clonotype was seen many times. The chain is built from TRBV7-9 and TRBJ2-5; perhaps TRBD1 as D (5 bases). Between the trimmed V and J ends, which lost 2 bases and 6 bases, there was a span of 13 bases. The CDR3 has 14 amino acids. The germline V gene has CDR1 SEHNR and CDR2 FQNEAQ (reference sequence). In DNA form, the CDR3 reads TGTGCCAGCAGCTTAACTCAGGGATTGAAGACCCAGTACTTC. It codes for CASSLTQGLKTQYF.

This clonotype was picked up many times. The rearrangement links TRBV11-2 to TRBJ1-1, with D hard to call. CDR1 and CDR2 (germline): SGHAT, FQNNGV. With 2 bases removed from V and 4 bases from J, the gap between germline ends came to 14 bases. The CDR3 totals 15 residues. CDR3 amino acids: CASSLSSRTSTEAFF. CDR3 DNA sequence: TGTGCCAGCAGCTTATCCTCTAGAACCTCCACTGAAGCTTTCTTT.

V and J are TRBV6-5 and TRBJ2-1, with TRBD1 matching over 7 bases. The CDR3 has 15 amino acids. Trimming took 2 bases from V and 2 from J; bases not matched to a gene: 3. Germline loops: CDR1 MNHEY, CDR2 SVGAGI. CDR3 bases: TGTGCCAGCAGTTACCCCGGACAGGCCTACAATGAGCAGTTCTTC. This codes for CASSYPGQAYNEQFF.